Following are 22 T cell receptor beta chains from one sample sequenced in a study of early T cells in non-severe SARS-CoV-2 infection. TCRdb reprocessed the 5' RACE reads with MiXCR, giving one entry per CDR3 protein. The sample carries about 81,000 distinct CDR3 sequences, more than 5% recorded once. Sequencing input: whole blood. The origin of the receptors is an adult who was a healthcare worker with PCR-confirmed SARS-CoV-2 infection or an uninfected control (not recorded which).

This clonotype was counted between two and nine times. The V call is TRBV9, the J call TRBJ1-2; D gene unclear. V was cut by 4 bases and J by 4 bases, with 11 bases left in between. The V gene's germline CDR1 is SGDLS and CDR2 YYNGEE. The CDR3 contains 13 residues. CDR3 sequence reads: CASSMGLLYGYTF. The CDR3 DNA reads as TGTGCCAGCAGCATGGGCCTTCTCTATGGCTACACCTTC.

This clonotype has a count of ten or more. The chain has TRBV18 and TRBJ2-2; D unclear. The CDR3 extends over 16 amino acids. V was cut by 1 base and J by 4 bases, with 13 bases left in between. The germline gives CDR1 KGHSH, CDR2 LQKENI. The CDR3 is CASSPLPKASTGELFF. The CDR3 DNA follows: TGTGCCAGCTCACCACTCCCCAAAGCGAGCACCGGGGAGCTGTTTTTT. Using reference TRBV18 and TRBJ2-2 for the parts outside the CDR3, the full variable domain is NAGVMQNPRHLVRRRGQEARLRCSPMKGHSHVYWYRQLPEEGLKFMVYLQKENIIDESGMPKERFSAEFPKEGPSILRIQQVVRGDSAAYFCASSPLPKASTGELFFGEGSRLTVL.

At least ten counts were recorded for this clonotype. The chain carries TRBV7-2 and TRBJ1-2, with TRBD1 matching 10 bases. After removal of 4 bases from V and 3 bases from J, the junction contained 5 bases not matched to a gene. The length of the CDR3 is 15 residues. Germline CDR1 SGHTA, CDR2 FQGNSA. The CDR3 DNA is TGTGCCAGCAGCTACGGGACAGGGGTGGACTATGGCTACACCTTC. It specifies CASSYGTGVDYGYTF.

This clonotype was detected ten times or more. The chain joins TRBV20-1 to TRBJ1-6, with D possibly TRBD1 on 5 matching bases. In germline, CDR1 is DFQATT, CDR2 SNEGSKA (reference sequence). Trimming shortened V by 3 bases and J by 5 bases, and 14 bases separated the two germline ends. The CDR3 extends over 15 amino acids. The CDR3 spells CSARTGTSNNSPLHF. The CDR3, as DNA: TGCAGTGCTAGGACCGGGACGTCTAATAATTCACCCCTCCACTTT.

The table lists this clonotype with a few counts. The V gene is TRBV2, the J gene TRBJ2-5; 7 nucleotides line up with TRBD2. This CDR3 has 15 amino acids. V shed 4 bases, J shed 2 bases, and the junction held 7 bases outside the gene matches. Germline CDR1 and CDR2: SNHLY and FYNNEI. The DNA for the CDR3 is TGTGCCAGCAGTGTGGTAGCGGGTAATCAAGAGACCCAGTACTTC. Translating gives CASSVVAGNQETQYF.

The DNA of the CDR3 is TGTGCCAGCAGCTTGAGTCACTCACCCCTCCACTTT. Its protein product is CASSLSHSPLHF. The chain links TRBV7-2 to TRBJ1-6; the D is unclear. The germline V gene encodes CDR1 SGHTA and CDR2 FQGNSA. CDR3 size: 12 residues. V was shortened by 3 bases and J by 10 bases, with 7 bases between the two germline ends.

This clonotype was counted only a few times. The chain combines TRBV5-1 with TRBJ2-1; D gene ambiguous. CDR1 and CDR2 from the germline V gene are SGHRS and YFSETQ. This CDR3 spans 11 amino acids. V lost 4 bases to trimming and J lost 5 bases, with 4 bases between them. CDR3 bases: TGCGCCAGCAGCCGGGACAATGAGCAGTTCTTC. Translated: CASSRDNEQFF.

This clonotype was seen ten or more times. This chain connects TRBV7-6 to TRBJ2-1; TRBD2 matches at 9 bases. Germline lookup yields CDR1 SGHVS and CDR2 FNYEAQ. Trimming cost V 6 bases and J 7 bases; bases outside gene matches: 7. This CDR3 has 14 residues. The CDR3 sequence: CASSKTSGPNEQFF. The DNA for the CDR3 is TGTGCCAGCAGTAAGACTAGCGGTCCGAATGAGCAGTTCTTC.

This clonotype was seen more than once but under ten times. The V call is TRBV29-1, the J call TRBJ1-5, with D possibly being TRBD1 (6 bases). This CDR3 is built from 14 residues. The V gene's germline CDR1 is SQVTM and CDR2 ANQGSEA. V dropped 5 bases and J dropped 4 bases, with 15 bases sitting between them. The CDR3 DNA is TGCAGCGTTTCCCCCGGAAGGGGGAATCAGCCCCAGCATTTT. Translated, it gives CSVSPGRGNQPQHF. The variable domain in full, completed from reference TRBV29-1 and TRBJ1-5, reads SAVISQKPSRDICQRGTSLTIQCQVDSQVTMMFWYRQQPGQSLTLIATANQGSEATYESGFVIDKFPISRPNLTFSTLTVSNMSPEDSSIYLCSVSPGRGNQPQHFGDGTRLSIL.

This clonotype was detected only a few times. The gene calls are TRBV20-1 and TRBJ2-4, with 9 positions matching TRBD1. The germline gives CDR1 DFQATT, CDR2 SNEGSKA (reference sequence). V lost 1 base, J lost 6 bases, and 10 bases stayed unmatched. CDR3 length: 16 residues. CDR3 sequence (DNA): TGCAGTGCTAGAGTGAGGGACAGGGCCTACCCAAACATTCAGTACTTC. Its protein is CSARVRDRAYPNIQYF.

This clonotype was counted only a few times. The V gene is TRBV5-4, the J gene TRBJ1-2; D remains unclear. V was trimmed by 4 bases and J by 5 bases, leaving 12 bases between them. The CDR3 runs to 13 residues. Germline loops: CDR1 SGHNT, CDR2 YYREEE (reference sequence). For the CDR3, the DNA is TGTGCCAGCAGCCCCGGACCTGAGTATGGCTACACCTTC. Residues: CASSPGPEYGYTF.

This clonotype was seen more than once but under ten times. The chain carries TRBV20-1 and TRBJ2-2, with D uncertain. CDR1 is DFQATT, CDR2 SNEGSKA, per germline (reference sequence). Between the trimmed V and J ends, which lost 6 bases and 7 bases, there was a span of 15 bases. CDR3 length: 13 amino acids. CDR3 in amino acids: CSARTGVDGELFF. DNA for the CDR3: TGCAGTGCCAGAACTGGTGTGGACGGGGAGCTGTTTTTT.

The chain links TRBV20-1 to TRBJ2-1, with 11 bases that match TRBD2. The CDR3 loop spans 16 amino acids. In germline, CDR1 is DFQATT, CDR2 SNEGSKA (reference sequence). V was clipped by 4 bases and J by 3 bases; unmatched bases: 8. The CDR3 DNA reads TGCAGTGCTACCCCGGGACTAGCGGACTTCTACAATGAGCAGTTCTTC. It is translated as CSATPGLADFYNEQFF.

In its sample, this clonotype was seen many times. The chain combines TRBV19 with TRBJ1-1, with 7 bases fitting TRBD1. CDR3 length: 17 amino acids. V was pared by 7 bases and J by 1 base, with 15 bases of the junction left unmatched. Per the germline V gene, CDR1 is LNHDA and CDR2 is SQIVND (reference sequence). The CDR3 DNA is TGTGCCAGTACCATCTACAGACAGGGCCTTAAGAACACTGAAGCTTTCTTT. Its protein is CASTIYRQGLKNTEAFF.

The chain employs TRBV6-2 or TRBV6-3 and TRBJ2-7, with 7 bases that match TRBD2. The CDR3 runs 13 residues. The germline V gene has CDR1 MNHEY and CDR2 SVGEGT. V dropped 6 bases and J dropped 4; count of bases not matched to a gene: 6. Written as DNA, the CDR3 is TGTGCCAGCAGGACTTCTAGCGGATACGAGCAGTACTTC. This encodes CASRTSSGYEQYF.

This clonotype occurred many times. This chain links TRBV10-1 with TRBJ2-2, with D unresolved. There are 13 residues in the CDR3. CDR1 and CDR2 from the germline V gene are WNHNN and SYGVQD (reference sequence). V shed 6 bases and J shed 5 bases, with 10 bases lying between them. The DNA of the CDR3 is TGCGCCAGCAGCCCTTCCGGGACCGGGGAGCTGTTTTTT. This codes for CASSPSGTGELFF.

This clonotype was detected a few times. The chain couples TRBV12-3 or TRBV12-4 to TRBJ2-2, with 8 bases lining up with TRBD2. This CDR3 comprises 15 residues. Trimming at V came to 6 bases and at J to 3 bases, leaving 6 bases not matched to a gene. CDR3 sequence (DNA): TGTGCCAGCAGAGTCGGGAGGGCCGACACCGGGGAGCTGTTTTTT. Amino acid sequence: CASRVGRADTGELFF.

This clonotype has a count of ten or more. V usage is TRBV5-1 and J usage is TRBJ2-3; TRBD1 is a possible D gene (5 bases). Germline values: CDR1 SGHRS, CDR2 YFSETQ. V lost 4 bases and J lost 4, with 10 bases in between. The CDR3 length is 13 residues. The CDR3 bases are TGCGCCAGCAGCACCACAGGCCCAGATACGCAGTATTTT. Translating gives CASSTTGPDTQYF.

The CDR3 sequence: CASGVPGQKGNTIYF. For the CDR3, the DNA is TGCGCCAGCGGTGTTCCCGGACAGAAGGGAAACACCATATATTTT. The chain carries TRBV4-1 and TRBJ1-3; possible D gene TRBD1, 6 bases. This CDR3 has 15 residues. Germline V CDR1 and CDR2: MGHRA, YSYEKL. Trimming took 8 bases from V and 4 from J, leaving 18 bases between them.

This clonotype was seen only a few times. The rearrangement joins TRBV28 to TRBJ1-6; 8 bases are a match to TRBD1. The CDR3 runs to 17 residues. From germline, CDR1 is MDHEN and CDR2 SYDVKM. V lost 5 bases and J lost 6; bases outside the gene matches: 12. Here the CDR3 reads CASSRRTGRWGNSPLHF. The CDR3 DNA follows: TGTGCCAGCAGTCGCCGGACAGGGCGCTGGGGTAATTCACCCCTCCACTTT. The variable domain in full, completed from reference TRBV28 and TRBJ1-6, reads DVKVTQSSRYLVKRTGEKVFLECVQDMDHENMFWYRQDPGLGLRLIYFSYDVKMKEKGDIPEGYSVSREKKERFSLILESASTNQTSMYLCASSRRTGRWGNSPLHFGNGTRLTVT.

In this sample, this clonotype turned up a few times. This sequence joins TRBV28 and TRBJ1-1; D uncertain. The CDR3 runs 12 residues. The V gene's germline CDR1 is MDHEN and CDR2 SYDVKM. V was trimmed by 5 bases and J by 0 bases, leaving 4 bases between them. The CDR3: CASSIMNTEAFF. The CDR3 region has the DNA TGTGCCAGCAGTATTATGAACACTGAAGCTTTCTTT.

This clonotype was recorded at least ten times. The rearrangement joins TRBV6-1 to TRBJ1-5; unclear D gene. Per germline, CDR1 MNHNS and CDR2 SASEGT. The CDR3 sequence is 15 residues long. Trimming shortened V by 2 bases and J by 0 bases, and 8 bases separated the two germline ends. The CDR3 DNA reads TGTGCCAGCAGTGAACGCGGGAATAGCAATCAGCCCCAGCATTTT. Translated, it gives CASSERGNSNQPQHF.